This TCR beta chain is drawn from a study of lymphopenia after photon versus proton radiotherapy. Study-wide points: After the lymphocyte nadir, photon-treated repertoires showed oligoclonal expansion, especially of CD8+ Temra cells. A bigger post-nadir fall in TCR diversity correlated inversely with survival time in deceased patients. Authors raise, but do not show, better survival with proton therapy. Proton therapy kept repertoires fairly stable, unlike photons, which gained effector/memory cells.

A word on this clone: What it binds is not known.

Sequencing used immunoSEQ multiplex PCR; TCRdb keeps in-frame clones, though not all of them. The table records about 30,000 clones, over 85% of them present only once. Germline V gives CDR1 SGHTA, CDR2 FQGNSA. The CDR3 has 12 amino acids. V lost 5 bases and J 2 bases, leaving 3 bases between the germline ends. V and J are TRBV7-2 and TRBJ2-2, with D hard to call. The clonotype was recovered from a woman aged 50 to 65 with cholangiocarcinoma. Here the sequenced sample was peripheral blood, taken from a patient treated with photon-based radiotherapy. The chain's CDR3 is CASSHNTGELFF. CDR3 DNA: TGTGCCAGCAGCCATAACACCGGGGAGCTGTTTTTT.